This T cell receptor (beta chain) was documented in a study of T cells in Graves' hyperthyroidism and ophthalmopathy. Whole-study results and caveats: With a median lead of approximately six months before onset, the model predicted ophthalmopathy. Blood also held most thyroid clonotypes expanded beyond 0.001.

Amplification of TCR beta CDR3 regions was performed using RNA transcripts as template. HTBI primers were employed in a first-round RT-PCR of the TCR CDR3. One entry per CDR3 protein results from TCRdb running MiXCR on the multiplex PCR reads. The sample has 300,000 to 450,000 distinct CDR3 sequences, roughly 15% seen once. This clonotype was found a few times. Its antigen is not identified. The CDR3 runs to 16 residues. Germline CDR1 is ENHRY and CDR2 is SYGVKD. Trimming cost V 0 bases and J 5 bases; bases outside gene matches: 8. Exclusion of patients followed from uncontrolled infection, other autoimmune disease, pregnancy or lactation.

The material sequenced was blood. This TCR was sampled from a woman under 40 with Graves' hyperthyroidism that later progressed to Graves' ophthalmopathy. This chain joins TRBV10-3 and TRBJ2-3; 7 bases align to TRBD1. As DNA, the CDR3 is TGTGCCATCAGTGAGTCGGTCGGGGACAGTCGAGATACGCAGTATTTT. Amino acids: CAISESVGDSRDTQYF.